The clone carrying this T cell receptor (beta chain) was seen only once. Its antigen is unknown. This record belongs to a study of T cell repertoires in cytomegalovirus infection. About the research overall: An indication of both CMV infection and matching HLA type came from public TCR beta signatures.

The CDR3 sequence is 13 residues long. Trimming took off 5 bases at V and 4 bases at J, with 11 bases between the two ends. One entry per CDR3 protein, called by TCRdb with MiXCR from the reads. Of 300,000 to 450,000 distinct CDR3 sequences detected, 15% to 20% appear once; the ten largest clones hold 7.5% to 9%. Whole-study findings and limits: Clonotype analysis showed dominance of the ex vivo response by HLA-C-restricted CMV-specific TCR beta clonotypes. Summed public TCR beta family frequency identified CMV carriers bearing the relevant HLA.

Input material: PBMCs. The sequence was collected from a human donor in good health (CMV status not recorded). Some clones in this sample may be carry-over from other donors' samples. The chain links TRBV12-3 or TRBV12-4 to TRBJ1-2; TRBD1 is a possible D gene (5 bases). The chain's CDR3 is CASSGGGGYGYTF. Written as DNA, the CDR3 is TGTGCCAGCAGTGGGGGTGGGGGCTATGGCTACACCTTC.